The sequence of this T cell receptor (beta chain) was determined in a study of blood T cells in healthy people across ages (dated by TCRdb to about 2015). For the study in its entirety: Template switching captured roughly one uniquely barcoded TCR beta cDNA molecule per two T cells in model experiments. Using deep sequencing normalized with unique cDNA molecular identifiers, the study measured how TCR beta repertoire diversity changes with age. The donors were divided into four age groups: young (average approximately 15 years), middle-aged (about 39), aged (approximately 62) and long-lived (82). To avoid experimental bias, donors of different ages were distributed randomly across sequencing lanes. The study analyzed two additional independent replicas of 1 million unique cDNA reads from the same blood draw for two donors, one aged 18 to 29 and one aged 80 or older.

The roughly 38 donors, aged roughly 6 to 90 years, were systemically healthy Caucasian individuals from Russia. Roughly 10 milliliters of peripheral blood were drawn from each donor into EDTA-treated Vacutainer tubes. PBMCs were isolated by Ficoll-Paque density-gradient centrifugation, with at least 6.5 million obtained per sample. Total RNA was extracted from PBMCs with Trizol reagent, with at least 5 micrograms obtained per sample. Naive CD45RAhigh/CD27high T cell percentages were measured by flow cytometry on a PBMC aliquot from every donor. As regards this clonotype: Its specific antigen is unknown. The sample holds no much larger clone one base away, and base qualities are not on file.

Looking up the germline V gene yields CDR1 LGHNA and CDR2 YSLEER. The CDR3 spans 16 residues, from the cysteine through the phenylalanine. Of all the DNA, just the CDR3 is kept, 48 bases in frame from base 1. Trimming accounts for 4 bases at V and 5 bases at J, while the number of junction bases matched to no gene is 11. Study-wide conclusions, independent of this receptor: Bulk unsorted PBMC profiling prevented conclusive comparison of naive and antigen-experienced compartments. The percentage of naive T cells measured by flow cytometry correlated strongly with observed TCR beta diversity. Because donor CMV infection status was unknown, age-related changes in expanded clonotypes were potentially confounded. Compared with the aged group, the long-lived group had more naive CD4+ T cells, fewer expanded clones and increased TCR diversity, suggesting age selection. Observed TCR beta diversity per million T cells fell roughly linearly with age, and a significant reduction was already apparent by age roughly 41. Total diversity estimates from one million sequenced T cells were considered lower bounds and underestimates.

The library was produced with 5' RACE. A second PCR of roughly 6 to 11 cycles was run with a J-beta primer mix and a sample-barcoded 5' primer. A template-switch 5' adaptor carrying 12 random nucleotides introduced a unique molecular identifier onto each TCR beta cDNA molecule. At least 2.5 million CDR3-containing paired-end reads were obtained from each sample. The Mint cDNA synthesis kit, primed by a TRBC-specific oligonucleotide, was used to synthesize first-strand cDNA from all RNA. All cDNA was treated with uracil-DNA glycosylase and then went through a first 18-cycle PCR with the universal primers M1SS and BC2_uni_R. Per the source publication's procedure: Normalization of each sample was performed by random selection of 1 million high-quality reads, each carrying a distinct molecular identifier. Reads sharing molecular identifiers were discarded rather than binned into consensus sequences. CDR3 identification, clonotype clustering and error correction used MiTCR with a Q25 quality threshold and the strictest error-elimination algorithm. A nonparametric unseen species model using Euler transformation provided a lower-bound estimate of total TCR beta diversity. TCRdb passed the public sequencing reads through fastp at Q25 and MiXCR, retaining productive beta sequences. All rows with the same CDR3 protein become a single entry with the most common DNA and genes. V and J calls and clone size were set by TCRdb, not the authors. The sample data list approximately 1,700,000 distinct CDR3 sequences, and 30% to 40% of these were observed just once. The ten largest clones capture 23% of the sample.

This TCR was sampled from a human donor in good health. The specimen sequenced was blood. Recombination linked TRBV4-3 to TRBJ2-1; 7 nucleotides in the junction match TRBD2. Here the CDR3 is given as CASSPSAGTLNNEQFF. In nucleotides, the sequence is TGCGCCAGCAGCCCTTCAGCGGGGACGCTAAACAATGAGCAGTTCTTC.